This T cell receptor (beta chain) derives from a study of Ad26.COV2.S vaccination and SARS-CoV-2 variants. Overall study context: Intramuscularly, Ad26.COV2.S was given either once or twice, 56 days apart.

The sample's treatment: 15 to 20 received Ad26.COV2.S at low or high dose, single or two shots; five or six received placebo; per-sample allocation not given. Sample collection was performed on day 63 after the first vaccine or placebo injection. An Ad26 vector expressing Wuhan-strain SARS-CoV-2 spike served as the vaccine. As for this clone: What it binds is unknown.

In germline, CDR1 is GTSNPN, CDR2 SVGIG (reference sequence). The CDR3 is 14 amino acids. Trimming took 1 base from V and 5 from J, leaving 12 bases between them. The study's findings and limits: Similar non-spike TCR breadth was observed in recipients of vaccine and of placebo. Total T cell responses may have been underestimated by the TCR breadth and depth analyses.

Sequenced by immunoSEQ multiplex PCR; TCRdb stores in-frame clones only, minus some. The repertoire holds around 300,000 clones, with around 88% as singletons. The J gene is TRBJ1-5, the V gene TRBV30, with TRBD1 as a possible D gene (6 bases). The source was peripheral blood, collected in a trial of Ad26.COV2.S vaccine versus placebo. The TCR was taken from a person between 18 and 59 years old who received the Ad26.COV2.S COVID-19 vaccine or a placebo. This CDR3 is CAWSGGGIHQPQHF. CDR3 sequence (DNA): TGTGCCTGGAGTGGAGGGGGGATACATCAGCCCCAGCATTTT.